The 27 T cell receptor beta chains below come from one sample, sequenced in a study of blood T cell repertoires in COVID-19. Assay used: immunoSEQ multiplex PCR; TCRdb lists only in-frame clones, some missing. Of about 190,000 clones in the sample, nearly 90% were seen once. The material sequenced was peripheral blood. Receptors were obtained from a man aged 45-65 years with acute or convalescent COVID-19.

This rearrangement joins TRBV18 to TRBJ2-3; D might be TRBD2 (5 bases). Germline V CDR1 and CDR2: KGHSH, LQKENI. The CDR3 is made up of 17 amino acids. Trimming removed 1 base from V and 6 bases from J, with 20 bases in between. The CDR3 nucleotides are TGTGCCAGCTCACCACAGTCAAGAGAGGGATCGGCTGATACGCAGTATTTT. Translation gives CASSPQSREGSADTQYF.

The chain has TRBV18 and TRBJ1-1, with 8 bases matching TRBD1. The CDR3 loop spans 15 amino acids. Germline CDR1 KGHSH, CDR2 LQKENI. V shed 4 bases and J 0 bases; nucleotides not matched to a gene: 4. In DNA form, the CDR3 reads TGTGCCAGCTCACTCCAGGGGGCCATGAACACTGAAGCTTTCTTT. This sequence encodes CASSLQGAMNTEAFF.

This chain joins TRBV4-3 and TRBJ2-1, with D possibly TRBD2 on 6 matching bases. This CDR3 spans 17 amino acids. Germline V gives CDR1 LGHNA, CDR2 YSLEER. Trimming shortened V by 0 bases and J by 3 bases, and 15 bases separated the two germline ends. The CDR3 region has the DNA TGCGCCAGCAGCCAAGATGTGAAGCGGGTGAACTACAATGAGCAGTTCTTC. Translating gives CASSQDVKRVNYNEQFF.

The chain carries TRBV7-2 and TRBJ1-6; 7 nucleotides match TRBD1. Germline V CDR1 and CDR2: SGHTA, FQGNSA. The CDR3 covers 15 residues. The junction had 6 bases not matched to a gene; V was cut back by 5 bases and J by 5 bases. The CDR3 bases are TGTGCCAGCAGCCTAGGGGGGACAGATAATTCACCCCTCCACTTT. Translating gives CASSLGGTDNSPLHF.

This chain links TRBV5-1 with TRBJ2-2, with D possibly matching TRBD1 (6 bases). V lost 0 bases to trimming and J lost 5 bases, with 14 bases between them. Looked up from germline, CDR1 is SGHRS and CDR2 is YFSETQ. This CDR3 spans 16 amino acids. The CDR3 loop reads CASSLAQGRGTGELFF. Here the CDR3 DNA reads TGCGCCAGCAGCTTGGCGCAGGGGCGCGGGACCGGGGAGCTGTTTTTT.

Only one count was recorded for this clone. CDR3 bases: TGCGCCAGCAGTACCGGGACAGGGGGCTACGAGCAGTACTTC. Translated, it gives CASSTGTGGYEQYF. The chain employs TRBV10-1 and TRBJ2-7; 11 nucleotides agree with TRBD1. Unmatched junction bases numbered 3, after V lost 5 bases and J lost 3 bases. This CDR3 has 14 residues. The germline V gene has CDR1 WNHNN and CDR2 SYGVQD (reference sequence).

The V and J genes are TRBV4-1 and TRBJ1-1, with 7 bases that match TRBD1. V shed 3 bases and J 1 base; nucleotides not matched to a gene: 5. Germline loops: CDR1 MGHRA, CDR2 YSYEKL. CDR3 length: 15 residues. The DNA of the CDR3 is TGCGCCAGCAGCCATGGACAGGCCAAGAACACTGAAGCTTTCTTT. It translates to CASSHGQAKNTEAFF.

The CDR3 region has the DNA TGTGCCAGCAGCAAAAACGGCGGGAACACTGAAGCTTTCTTT. Amino acid sequence: CASSKNGGNTEAFF. The rearrangement joins TRBV21-1 to TRBJ1-1. TRBV21-1 is given as a pseudogene. The CDR3 loop spans 14 amino acids.

The chain joins TRBV4-1 to TRBJ1-1; D is perhaps TRBD1 (6 bases). V lost 0 bases and J 0 bases, leaving 17 bases between the germline ends. The CDR3 totals 18 residues. Germline V gives CDR1 MGHRA, CDR2 YSYEKL. CDR3 in amino acids: CASSQDPGTMNMNTEAFF. CDR3 coding DNA: TGCGCCAGCAGCCAAGACCCCGGGACAATGAATATGAACACTGAAGCTTTCTTT.

The gene calls are TRBV5-1 and TRBJ2-1; D is ambiguous. V lost 0 bases, J lost 9 bases, and 7 bases lay in between. Germline V gives CDR1 SGHRS, CDR2 YFSETQ. The CDR3 runs 12 residues. The CDR3 here is CASSLGVFEQFF. The DNA of the CDR3 is TGCGCCAGCAGCTTGGGAGTTTTTGAGCAGTTCTTC.

This clone was recorded only once. This chain links TRBV7-9 with TRBJ1-4; 9 nucleotides line up with TRBD1. CDR3 size: 15 residues. The germline V gene has CDR1 SEHNR and CDR2 FQNEAQ (reference sequence). Trimming took 5 bases from V and 5 from J; bases not matched to a gene: 6. CDR3 sequence: CASSPGQGPNEKLFF. CDR3 DNA: TGTGCCAGCAGCCCGGGACAGGGTCCGAATGAAAAACTGTTTTTT.

The chain has TRBV7-6 and TRBJ2-5, with 9 nucleotides matching TRBD2. This CDR3 region has 17 residues. Germline CDR1 and CDR2: SGHVS and FNYEAQ. Germline trimming cut 0 bases from V and 4 bases from J; bases unmatched to any gene: 9. CDR3 in amino acids: CASSLAPGTSYGETQYF. The CDR3, as DNA: TGTGCCAGCAGCTTAGCCCCAGGGACTAGCTATGGAGAGACCCAGTACTTC.

The chain combines TRBV12-3 or TRBV12-4 with TRBJ2-7, with D perhaps TRBD2 (6 bases). V was cut by 6 bases and J by 3 bases, with 12 bases left in between. The CDR3 length is 13 residues. CDR3 nucleotide sequence: TGTGCCAGCAGGCCAAGGAGGGACTACGAGCAGTACGTC. This codes for CASRPRRDYEQYV.

The chain carries TRBV28 and TRBJ1-6; TRBD1 is a possible D gene (5 bases). Trimming pared 7 bases from V and 8 bases from J, leaving 21 bases between. CDR1 MDHEN and CDR2 SYDVKM come from the germline V gene. The length of the CDR3 is 16 residues. CDR3 in amino acids: CASNLRDGTYDSPLHF. CDR3 bases: TGTGCCAGCAACCTCAGGGATGGGACTTATGATTCACCCCTCCACTTT. The full variable domain, with the rest looked up from reference TRBV28 and TRBJ1-6, is DVKVTQSSRYLVKRTGEKVFLECVQDMDHENMFWYRQDPGLGLRLIYFSYDVKMKEKGDIPEGYSVSREKKERFSLILESASTNQTSMYLCASNLRDGTYDSPLHFGNGTRLTVT.

This clone showed up just once. The chain employs TRBV5-1 and TRBJ2-2; TRBD2 matches 7 bases. Trimming cost V 4 bases and J 1 base; bases outside gene matches: 4. This CDR3 spans 15 amino acids. Per the germline V gene, CDR1 is SGHRS and CDR2 is YFSETQ. The CDR3 is CASSPGLLNTGELFF. In DNA form, the CDR3 reads TGCGCCAGCAGCCCGGGACTACTGAACACCGGGGAGCTGTTTTTT.

The chain employs TRBV6-1 and TRBJ2-4; maybe TRBD1 (5 bases). Trimming removed 0 bases at V and 13 bases at J, with 16 bases between. The CDR3 length is 14 residues. The germline CDR1 and CDR2 sequences are MNHNS and SASEGT. CDR3 nucleotide sequence: TGTGCCAGCAGTGAAGCGGTATCAAAGGGGCTACAGTACTTC. It encodes CASSEAVSKGLQYF.

V usage is TRBV7-8 and J usage is TRBJ2-7; a possible D gene is TRBD1 (6 bases). Germline loops: CDR1 SGHVS, CDR2 FQNEAQ. The V gene lost 1 base and the J gene lost 1 base, with 11 bases spanning the gap. This CDR3 has 15 residues. The CDR3 protein is CASSLGGGRSYEQYV. The CDR3 region has the DNA TGTGCCAGCAGCTTAGGAGGGGGACGGTCCTACGAGCAGTACGTC.

The rearrangement uses TRBV28 and TRBJ1-1; TRBD1 matches at 7 bases. CDR1 is MDHEN, CDR2 SYDVKM, per germline. V trimming: 2 bases; J trimming: 1 base; junction bases outside the gene matches: 7. This CDR3 comprises 16 residues. CDR3 sequence reads: CASSLLTGPPNTEAFF. In DNA form, the CDR3 reads TGTGCCAGCAGTTTACTGACAGGGCCTCCGAACACTGAAGCTTTCTTT.

This clone was seen a single time. This chain connects TRBV13 to TRBJ2-2, with TRBD2 identical over 9 bases. Per the germline V gene, CDR1 is PRHDT and CDR2 is FYEKMQ (reference sequence). CDR3 length: 16 residues. V dropped 5 bases and J dropped 0; count of bases not matched to a gene: 4. The CDR3 loop reads CASSKGLAANTGELFF. The CDR3 DNA reads TGTGCCAGCAGCAAGGGACTAGCAGCGAACACCGGGGAGCTGTTTTTT.

The chain couples TRBV7-9 to TRBJ2-1, with D uncertain. The CDR3 is 11 amino acids. The germline V gene has CDR1 SEHNR and CDR2 FQNEAQ (reference sequence). V lost 5 bases, J lost 8 bases, and 7 bases lay in between. CDR3: CASSPVYEQFF. CDR3 in DNA: TGTGCCAGCAGCCCCGTTTATGAGCAGTTCTTC.

The chain couples TRBV7-9 to TRBJ2-2; D might be TRBD2 (5 bases). The CDR3 loop spans 14 amino acids. Trimming left V 5 bases short and J 1 base short, with 8 bases between. The germline gives CDR1 SEHNR, CDR2 FQNEAQ (reference sequence). For the CDR3, the DNA is TGTGCCAGCAGCCCAAGCGGGAACACCGGGGAGCTGTTTTTT. Amino acids: CASSPSGNTGELFF.

This chain joins TRBV24-1 and TRBJ1-5; 7 bases line up with TRBD1. Unmatched junction bases numbered 16, after V lost 0 bases and J lost 0 bases. CDR3 size: 21 residues. Germline V lookup: CDR1 KGHDR, CDR2 SFDVKD. The CDR3 reads CATSDLSPSRDRVVSNQPQHF. CDR3 coding DNA: TGTGCCACCAGTGATTTGAGCCCCTCACGAGACAGGGTCGTTAGCAATCAGCCCCAGCATTTT.

V and J are TRBV19 and TRBJ1-1; 9 bases fit TRBD1. Germline-derived CDR1 and CDR2 are LNHDA and SQIVND (reference sequence). The CDR3 is made up of 14 amino acids. Trimming took 4 bases from V and 10 from J; bases not matched to a gene: 10. The CDR3 DNA reads TGTGCCAGTAGTACCCAGGGGGGACAGGGTGGAGCTTTCTTT. It yields the protein CASSTQGGQGGAFF.

The CDR3 DNA reads as TGTGCCAGCAGCTTAGCGGAAGGTGAGGACACAGATACGCAGTATTTT. Translated, it gives CASSLAEGEDTDTQYF. The chain uses TRBV7-9 and TRBJ2-3; D gene uncertain. CDR3 length equals 16 residues. Between the trimmed V and J ends, which lost 0 bases and 2 bases, there was a span of 12 bases. The germline V gene encodes CDR1 SEHNR and CDR2 FQNEAQ (reference sequence).

This clone has only a few counts. This sequence joins TRBV27 and TRBJ2-3; TRBD1 agrees at 8 bases. The CDR3 runs to 16 residues. The trim removed 2 bases at V and 3 bases at J, leaving 7 bases unmatched. Germline CDR1 is MNHEY and CDR2 is SMNVEV (reference sequence). The CDR3 here is CASSLARGTGTDTQYF. CDR3 nucleotides: TGTGCCAGCAGTTTAGCCCGGGGGACAGGAACAGATACGCAGTATTTT.

V and J are TRBV24-1 and TRBJ2-3, with 7 nucleotides matching TRBD1. After removal of 3 bases from V and 2 bases from J, the junction contained 10 bases not matched to a gene. CDR3 length: 17 residues. Germline V gives CDR1 KGHDR, CDR2 SFDVKD. The CDR3: CATSDRDSFWFTDTQYF. CDR3 bases: TGTGCCACCAGTGATCGGGACAGTTTTTGGTTCACAGATACGCAGTATTTT.

This sequence joins TRBV7-2 and TRBJ1-2, with D perhaps TRBD1 (5 bases). Trimming shortened V by 1 base and J by 4 bases, and 13 bases separated the two germline ends. The CDR3 covers 15 residues. Per germline, CDR1 SGHTA and CDR2 FQGNSA. The CDR3 coding sequence is TGTGCCAGCAGCTTAGTTCCCACAGGCCTCTATGGCTACACCTTC. Its protein is CASSLVPTGLYGYTF.